This TCR beta chain was identified in a study of vaccination effects on CD4 cells after COVID-19. Assay: immunoSEQ multiplex PCR; the TCRdb copy retains only in-frame clones and omits some. Of 37,000 or so clones listed, about three fifths were seen once; the top ten hold more than 13%. Note on this clone: Antigen: not known.

The CDR3 covers 13 residues. With 0 bases removed from V and 6 bases from J, the gap between germline ends came to 10 bases. The germline V gene encodes CDR1 SGHRS and CDR2 YFSETQ. Viral peptide pool expansion of antigen-specific CD4+ T cells preceded sequencing in the ViraFEST assay. Scientists isolated CD4+ T cells after an approximately 10-day culture period ended. People in the vaccine group had not been infected with SARS-CoV-2 before, and their nucleocapsid antibodies were negative. The sample in question was CD4+ T cells from PBMCs cultured with HCoV-OC43 spike peptides, obtained before COVID-19 vaccination. Subset defined: HCoV-OC43 spike overlapping peptide pool stimulation. The sequence derives from a human donor who received a COVID-19 vaccine. V and J are TRBV5-1 and TRBJ2-7, with D maybe TRBD2 (5 bases). The CDR3 is CASSLGEIFEQYF. For the CDR3, the DNA is TGCGCCAGCAGCTTGGGGGAGATTTTCGAGCAGTACTTC.